This T cell receptor (beta chain) came from a study of blood T cell repertoires in COVID-19. In the study overall: The samples span acute and convalescent COVID-19 from the United States, Italy and Spain.

CDR1 is SGHDN and CDR2 is FVKESK in the germline V gene. The V and J ends lost 1 base and 4 bases, in that order; junction bases with no gene match: 13. This CDR3 contains 18 residues. How the authors handled the data: Reference gene primer amplification gave estimated nucleated cell counts. Profiled with immunoSEQ multiplex PCR; TCRdb holds only in-frame clones, not every one. D and trimming come from the DNA, and the V and J calls and clone size come from that table. The sample lists roughly 97,000 clones, just under 85% seen once, with approximately 3.5% in the top ten. The sequencing input was peripheral blood. The TCR sequence derives from a woman of 80 years or more with active or convalescent COVID-19. The rearrangement uses TRBV14 and TRBJ2-4; 7 nucleotides line up with TRBD2. The CDR3 nucleotides are TGTGCCAGCAGCCAAGGGGAACTAGCGCTCGGTGAAAAAAACATTCAGTACTTC. It is translated as CASSQGELALGEKNIQYF.